These 14 T cell receptor beta chains were all obtained from the same sample, sequenced in a study of CD8 T cells in ankylosing spondylitis. The study's findings and limits: The study identified a TCR beta motif of seven or eight highly homologous variants that appeared characteristic of ankylosing spondylitis blood.

The antigens of these receptors remain unknown. TCRdb re-called the 5' RACE reads through MiXCR, storing one row per CDR3 protein. The sample holds over 600,000 distinct CDR3 sequences; around 17% are singletons and the top ten take about a fifth. The sample taken for sequencing was blood, either unsorted or a sorted T cell fraction (not recorded which). The receptors shown here come from a male donor with ankylosing spondylitis.

This clonotype was seen only a few times. The chain couples TRBV7-6 to TRBJ2-3; 8 bases match TRBD1. Germline V gives CDR1 SGHVS, CDR2 FNYEAQ. Trimming at V came to 1 base and at J to 4 bases, leaving 4 bases not matched to a gene. The CDR3 totals 15 residues. This CDR3 is CASSLGTGIADTQYF. The CDR3 nucleotides are TGTGCCAGCAGCTTAGGGACAGGGATTGCAGATACGCAGTATTTT. Full variable domain (rest looked up from reference TRBV7-6 and TRBJ2-3): GAGVSQSPRYKVTKRGQDVALRCDPISGHVSLYWYRQALGQGPEFLTYFNYEAQQDKSGLPNDRFSAERPEGSISTLTIQRTEQRDSAMYRCASSLGTGIADTQYFGPGTRLTVL.

There are many counts of this clonotype. CDR3 sequence reads: CASSLGSSTDTQYF. The CDR3 DNA is TGTGCCAGCAGTTTAGGGTCCAGCACAGATACGCAGTATTTT. The rearrangement links TRBV12-3 or TRBV12-4 to TRBJ2-3; D is ambiguous. This CDR3 region has 14 residues. V dropped 1 base and J dropped 0 bases, with 5 bases sitting between them.

This clonotype was seen only a few times. This sequence joins TRBV29-1 and TRBJ2-1; 14 nucleotides align to TRBD2. CDR1 SQVTM and CDR2 ANQGSEA come from the germline V gene. The CDR3 totals 14 residues. J was trimmed by 9 bases and V by 3 bases; bases with no gene match: 4. Here the CDR3 reads CSVERLAGGPEQFF. The CDR3, as DNA: TGCAGCGTTGAGAGACTAGCGGGGGGGCCTGAGCAGTTCTTC.

V and J are TRBV27 and TRBJ2-1; TRBD1 matches at 7 bases. This CDR3 has 15 amino acids. The trim removed 4 bases at V and 3 bases at J, leaving 6 bases unmatched. From germline, CDR1 is MNHEY and CDR2 SMNVEV (reference sequence). CDR3 DNA: TGTGCCAGCAGTTCCGGGACAGATAACTACAATGAGCAGTTCTTC. It specifies CASSSGTDNYNEQFF.

The chain couples TRBV15 to TRBJ1-4; 7 nucleotides line up with TRBD1. Germline V gives CDR1 LNHNV, CDR2 YYDKDF (reference sequence). The CDR3 spans 14 residues. J was trimmed by 5 bases and V by 5 bases; bases with no gene match: 5. CDR3: CATSVGQKNEKLFF. Written as DNA, the CDR3 is TGTGCCACCAGCGTGGGACAGAAGAATGAAAAACTGTTTTTT.

The chain employs TRBV12-3 or TRBV12-4 and TRBJ1-1; 7 nucleotides match TRBD1. After removal of 4 bases from V and 9 bases from J, the junction contained 8 bases not matched to a gene. The CDR3 loop spans 13 amino acids. The CDR3 DNA reads as TGTGCCAGCAGTTATCAGGGGGAGACTAAAGCTTTCTTT. It encodes CASSYQGETKAFF.

This clonotype turned up a few times. The chain links TRBV20-1 to TRBJ2-1; D is undetermined. Per the germline V gene, CDR1 is DFQATT and CDR2 is SNEGSKA (reference sequence). The CDR3 sequence is 14 residues long. Trimming took off 6 bases at V and 0 bases at J, with 12 bases between the two ends. The CDR3 region is CSAPSISSYNEQFF. The DNA for the CDR3 is TGCAGTGCCCCTTCTATCAGCTCCTACAATGAGCAGTTCTTC.

At least ten counts were recorded for this clonotype. V and J are TRBV3-1 and TRBJ2-7; tentative D call: TRBD1 (6 bases). This CDR3 is 13 amino acids long. The germline CDR1 and CDR2 sequences are LGHDT and YNNKEL (reference sequence). V lost 4 bases to trimming and J lost 1 base, with 8 bases between them. CDR3 sequence reads: CASSRTGSYEQYF. DNA of the CDR3: TGTGCCAGCAGCCGAACAGGGTCCTACGAGCAGTACTTC.

This clonotype was seen a handful of times. The V gene is TRBV6-1, the J gene TRBJ2-7, with 10 bases aligning to TRBD2. Germline V CDR1 and CDR2: MNHNS, SASEGT. V shed 7 bases, J shed 0 bases, and the junction held 6 bases outside the gene matches. The CDR3 covers 15 residues. DNA of the CDR3: TGTGCCAGCAACCTAGCGGGGGATAGCTCCTACGAGCAGTACTTC. This translates into CASNLAGDSSYEQYF.

CDR3 amino acids: CSARDRAYEQYF. DNA for the CDR3: TGCAGTGCTAGGGACAGGGCCTACGAGCAGTACTTC. The rearrangement joins TRBV20-1 to TRBJ2-7, with 8 nucleotides matching TRBD1. Germline CDR1 DFQATT, CDR2 SNEGSKA (reference sequence). V trimming: 3 bases; J trimming: 2 bases; junction bases outside the gene matches: 0. CDR3 length equals 12 residues.

This chain links TRBV29-1 with TRBJ2-1; 11 bases line up with TRBD1. The CDR3 consists of 14 residues. The germline V gene has CDR1 SQVTM and CDR2 ANQGSEA. V dropped 3 bases and J dropped 8; count of bases not matched to a gene: 6. Written as DNA, the CDR3 is TGCAGCGTTGATTCCAGGACAGGGGGCGATGAGCAGTTCTTC. It yields the protein CSVDSRTGGDEQFF.

This clonotype occurred a few times. The chain couples TRBV9 to TRBJ2-1; 7 bases fit TRBD2. This CDR3 region has 14 residues. Germline V lookup: CDR1 SGDLS, CDR2 YYNGEE. V lost 3 bases, J lost 5 bases, and 5 bases stayed unmatched. The CDR3 loop is CASSARDYNNEQFF. CDR3 nucleotides: TGTGCCAGCAGCGCCCGGGACTACAACAATGAGCAGTTCTTC.

The sample holds a few counts of this clonotype. The chain uses TRBV18 and TRBJ2-1; D not certain. V lost 0 bases, J lost 6 bases, and 12 bases lay in between. CDR3 length equals 15 residues. CDR1 is KGHSH and CDR2 is LQKENI in the germline V gene. The CDR3 coding sequence is TGTGCCAGCTCACCACCCAGCCCCCAACCCAATGAGCAGTTCTTC. It is translated as CASSPPSPQPNEQFF.

The chain joins TRBV29-1 to TRBJ1-2; no firm D call. Germline CDR1 SQVTM, CDR2 ANQGSEA. Between the trimmed V and J ends, which lost 0 bases and 1 base, there was a span of 12 bases. This CDR3 is 15 amino acids long. Written as DNA, the CDR3 is TGCAGCGTTGAAGATGGCAGGTCCCTTAACTATGGCTACACCTTC. Translating it yields CSVEDGRSLNYGYTF.